The clone carrying this T cell receptor beta chain was counted ten times or more. The data derive from a study of prognosis after radiotherapy for stage I lung cancer. Whole-study context: The tumor diagnosis was squamous cell carcinoma for several patients and adenocarcinoma for twelve.

The CDR3 sequence is 12 residues long. Trimming left V 5 bases short and J 7 bases short, with 10 bases between. Germline CDR1 SGDLS, CDR2 YYNGEE. Genomic DNA served as the source from which two-round multiplex PCR generated TCR beta CDR3 amplicons. Initially, in first-round PCR, primers specific to each TRBV and TRBJ gene were used. It was universal primers that the second PCR round used. TCRdb re-analysed the multiplex PCR reads in MiXCR, keeping a single row per CDR3 protein. The sample records 30,000 to 40,000 distinct CDR3 sequences, approximately 24% being singletons. This TCR was sampled from a donor of 50 years or more with non-small cell lung cancer. Sequenced material: PBMCs, taken before or after stereotactic body radiation therapy (not recorded which). V and J are TRBV9 and TRBJ2-1, with a weak D call TRBD2 (6 bases). CDR3 in DNA: TGTGCCAGCAGTGCCGGGACTAATGAGCAGTTCTTC. Protein sequence: CASSAGTNEQFF.